Each of the 17 T cell receptor beta chains below was sequenced from the same sample in a study of cytomegalovirus exposure and HLA in healthy donors. Use of 60 Vbeta and 13 Jbeta primers characterized the PCR. TCRdb keeps only in-frame clones here, not all; method: immunoSEQ multiplex PCR. The repertoire holds roughly 100,000 clones, with approximately 80% as singletons. Sequences were obtained from PBMCs. The receptors here all came from a man in his thirties or forties in good health and CMV-seronegative.

Only one count was recorded for this clone. CDR3 coding DNA: TGTGCCCCCCCCTGCCCGGGGGAAAGGAACTATGGCTACACCTTC. Residues: CAPPCPGERNYGYTF. This chain links TRBV28 with TRBJ1-2, with D tentatively TRBD1 (5 bases). The ends were cut back, 11 bases at V and 2 bases at J, with 21 bases in the middle. This CDR3 has 15 amino acids. Germline loops: CDR1 MDHEN, CDR2 SYDVKM.

V and J are TRBV4-3 and TRBJ2-1; 9 nucleotides align to TRBD2. Germline values: CDR1 LGHNA, CDR2 YSLEER. V was pared by 4 bases and J by 2 bases, with 6 bases of the junction left unmatched. The CDR3 is made up of 16 amino acids. CDR3 bases: TGCGCCAGCAGCCCTCTGACTAGCGGAGCCTACAATGAGCAGTTCTTC. This encodes CASSPLTSGAYNEQFF.

As for this clone: A read error may produce the germline difference seen at one junction end. The V and J genes are TRBV7-7 and TRBJ2-2, with D possibly being TRBD1 (5 bases). CDR3 length: 13 amino acids. CDR1 is SSHAT, CDR2 FNYEAQ, per germline (reference sequence). The CDR3 nucleotides read TGTGCTAGCAGCTTGGGGCGCACCGGGGAGCTGTTTTTT. Protein: CASSLGRTGELFF.

The rearrangement links TRBV30 to TRBJ2-1; 10 bases are a match to TRBD2. Trimming cost V 1 base and J 4 bases; bases outside gene matches: 7. The V gene's germline CDR1 is GTSNPN and CDR2 SVGIG (reference sequence). The CDR3 loop spans 16 amino acids. CDR3 DNA: TGTGCCTGGAGTGAAGGAGCGGGAGGGCCTTACAATGAGCAGTTCTTC. Translated, it gives CAWSEGAGGPYNEQFF.

The genes are TRBV7-2 and TRBJ2-1; 12 bases are a match to TRBD2. Looked up from germline, CDR1 is SGHTA and CDR2 is FQGNSA. V gave up 2 bases and J gave up 1 base; unmatched junction bases: 0. The CDR3 loop spans 16 amino acids. The CDR3 spells CASSLTSGRSYNEQFF. The DNA for the CDR3 is TGTGCCAGCAGCTTAACTAGCGGGAGGTCCTACAATGAGCAGTTCTTC.

CDR3 DNA sequence: TGTGCCAGCAGAACAGGGGGCGTAGAGACCCAGTACTTC. This translates into CASRTGGVETQYF. The chain is built from TRBV6-6 and TRBJ2-5, with 9 bases lining up with TRBD1. The germline CDR1 and CDR2 sequences are MNHNY and SVGAGI (reference sequence). This CDR3 contains 13 residues. Trimming at V came to 6 bases and at J to 4 bases, leaving 3 bases not matched to a gene.

V usage is TRBV6-5 and J usage is TRBJ1-1; possible D gene TRBD1, 5 bases. The CDR3 spans 13 residues. V lost 6 bases to trimming and J lost 8 bases, with 16 bases between them. From germline, CDR1 is MNHEY and CDR2 SVGAGI. CDR3 nucleotides: TGTGCCAGCAGCCGCACACGGGGGGAGGAAGCTTTCTTT. Its protein product is CASSRTRGEEAFF.

This chain uses TRBV6-6 with TRBJ1-5; perhaps TRBD1 as D (6 bases). The length of the CDR3 is 14 residues. Germline V lookup: CDR1 MNHNY, CDR2 SVGAGI (reference sequence). V lost 6 bases and J lost 6, with 15 bases in between. CDR3 protein: CASSFQGGFQPQHF. The CDR3 DNA follows: TGTGCCAGCAGCTTCCAAGGGGGTTTTCAGCCCCAGCATTTT.

The chain couples TRBV28 to TRBJ2-7, with 10 bases aligning to TRBD1. Germline-derived CDR1 and CDR2 are MDHEN and SYDVKM. Trimming at V came to 4 bases and at J to 4 bases, leaving 7 bases not matched to a gene. The CDR3 runs to 15 residues. CDR3 bases: TGTGCCAGCAGTTCACCCGGGACAGGGGTTTACGAGCAGTACTTC. This translates into CASSSPGTGVYEQYF. Full variable domain (outside the CDR3, taken from reference TRBV28 and TRBJ2-7): DVKVTQSSRYLVKRTGEKVFLECVQDMDHENMFWYRQDPGLGLRLIYFSYDVKMKEKGDIPEGYSVSREKKERFSLILESASTNQTSMYLCASSSPGTGVYEQYFGPGTRLTVT.

The genes are TRBV19 and TRBJ1-2; D is unresolved. Germline CDR1 LNHDA, CDR2 SQIVND (reference sequence). Trimming shortened V by 8 bases and J by 2 bases, and 15 bases separated the two germline ends. CDR3 length: 14 amino acids. In DNA form, the CDR3 reads TGTGCCAGTGAGGGTTTCGTCCGGAACTATGGCTACACCTTC. Protein sequence: CASEGFVRNYGYTF.

The rearrangement links TRBV2 to TRBJ2-7; D unresolved. The germline V gene encodes CDR1 SNHLY and CDR2 FYNNEI. The CDR3 is 13 amino acids. Trimming removed 0 bases from V and 4 bases from J, with 7 bases in between. The chain's CDR3 is CASSEAREYEQYF. The DNA of the CDR3 is TGTGCCAGCAGTGAAGCGAGAGAATACGAGCAGTACTTC.

The CDR3 sequence: CASSFSWNTEAFF. Written as DNA, the CDR3 is TGTGCCAGCAGTTTCTCCTGGAACACTGAAGCTTTCTTT. The rearrangement uses TRBV27 and TRBJ1-1; D is unclear. V was trimmed by 3 bases and J by 1 base, leaving 6 bases between them. This CDR3 spans 13 amino acids. Germline V gene sequence: CDR1 MNHEY, CDR2 SMNVEV (reference sequence).

The V call is TRBV7-7, the J call TRBJ2-5, with 9 bases identical to TRBD2. CDR3 length equals 15 residues. V lost 3 bases, J lost 6 bases, and 8 bases stayed unmatched. Germline CDR1 SSHAT, CDR2 FNYEAQ (reference sequence). The CDR3, as DNA: TGTGCCAGCAGCTTCGGGATTAGCGGGAGCCAGACCCAGTACTTC. Encoded protein: CASSFGISGSQTQYF.

The DNA of the CDR3 is TGCGCCAGCAGCAGTGAAGCGGGGGCGAACAATGAGCAGTTCTTC. Its protein is CASSSEAGANNEQFF. The chain employs TRBV4-1 and TRBJ2-1; 8 bases fit TRBD2. V dropped 5 bases and J dropped 5; count of bases not matched to a gene: 8. Per germline, CDR1 MGHRA and CDR2 YSYEKL. This CDR3 contains 15 residues.

The chain uses TRBV7-9 and TRBJ1-1; D possibly corresponds to TRBD1 (6 bases). The germline CDR1 and CDR2 sequences are SEHNR and FQNEAQ (reference sequence). The V end was cut by 5 bases, the J end by 4 bases, with 20 bases between. The CDR3 extends over 16 amino acids. DNA of the CDR3: TGTGCCAGCAGCCAACCACAGGGCTCAGGGCTCACTGAAGCTTTCTTT. The encoded protein is CASSQPQGSGLTEAFF. The whole variable domain, remainder taken from reference TRBV7-9 and TRBJ1-1, is DTGVSQNPRHKITKRGQNVTFRCDPISEHNRLYWYRQTLGQGPEFLTYFQNEAQLEKSRLLSDRFSAERPKGSFSTLEIQRTEQGDSAMYLCASSQPQGSGLTEAFFGQGTRLTVV.

This clone was seen a single time. J is TRBJ2-1 and V is TRBV7-2; D might be TRBD2 (5 bases). This CDR3 is 12 amino acids long. CDR1 is SGHTA, CDR2 FQGNSA, per germline. Trimming removed 7 bases at V and 4 bases at J, with 8 bases between. CDR3 nucleotides: TGTGCCAGCACCGGGGATTACAATGAGCAGTTCTTC. Its translation: CASTGDYNEQFF.

This clone was observed a handful of times. The V and J genes are TRBV6-6 and TRBJ2-2; TRBD2 matches 7 bases. The germline V gene encodes CDR1 MNHNY and CDR2 SVGAGI (reference sequence). Trimming at V came to 7 bases and at J to 6 bases, leaving 5 bases not matched to a gene. The CDR3 extends over 13 amino acids. CDR3 region: CASTELASGELFF. The CDR3 DNA reads as TGTGCCAGCACCGAACTAGCGTCCGGGGAGCTGTTTTTT.